Listed below are T cell receptor beta chains from one sample, sequenced in a study of blood T cell repertoires in COVID-19. This table comes from immunoSEQ multiplex PCR, and its TCRdb copy is limited to in-frame clones, with some not included. The sample contains about 110,000 clones, about 90% of which appear only once. The sequenced sample was peripheral blood. These receptors were taken from a human donor in a cohort sampled during active COVID-19. The CDR3 runs from the conserved cysteine through the conserved F or W. The D gene is left open where the match is weak. Part of the rows lack a size; the others show once, few, many or a class for expanded clones.

V gene: TRBV5-5
J gene: TRBJ1-4
D gene: NA
clone size: NA
CDR3 DNA: TGTGCCAGCAGCTCCCCGGGGCAGGGATGGAGGGGTGAAAAACTGTTTTTT
CDR3 protein: CASSSPGQGWRGEKLFF

V gene: TRBV5-1
J gene: TRBJ2-2
D gene: TRBD1
clone size: NA
CDR3 DNA: TGCGCCAGCAGCGGGGACAGGGGGCCGGGGGAGCTGTTTTTT
CDR3 protein: CASSGDRGPGELFF

V gene: TRBV6-5
J gene: TRBJ1-2
D gene: TRBD1
clone size: few
CDR3 DNA: TGTGCCAGCAGGACCGGGACAGCCAATGGCTACACCTTC
CDR3 protein: CASRTGTANGYTF

V gene: TRBV12-3/TRBV12-4
J gene: TRBJ1-5
D gene: NA
clone size: NA
CDR3 DNA: TGTGCCAGCAGTTTAGGGCTCCATCAGCCCCAGCATTTT
CDR3 protein: CASSLGLHQPQHF

V gene: TRBV9
J gene: TRBJ2-3
D gene: TRBD2
clone size: NA
CDR3 DNA: TGTGCCAGCAGCGTAGTTTCTAGCGGGAGGGCAGATACGCAGTATTTT
CDR3 protein: CASSVVSSGRADTQYF

V gene: TRBV15
J gene: TRBJ2-1
D gene: TRBD1
clone size: few
CDR3 DNA: TGTGCCACCAGCAGAGACCAGGGGGCGATGAGCGATGAGCAGTTCTTC
CDR3 protein: CATSRDQGAMSDEQFF

V gene: TRBV11-2
J gene: TRBJ2-3
D gene: TRBD2
clone size: NA
CDR3 DNA: TGTGCCAGCAGCTTAGCGGGGGGGCTCACAGATACGCAGTATTTT
CDR3 protein: CASSLAGGLTDTQYF

V gene: TRBV2
J gene: TRBJ2-3
D gene: NA
clone size: NA
CDR3 DNA: TGTGCCAGCAGTCGAGACAGACAAGTCACAGATACGCAGTATTTT
CDR3 protein: CASSRDRQVTDTQYF

V gene: TRBV10-3
J gene: TRBJ1-2
D gene: TRBD1
clone size: few
CDR3 DNA: TGTGCCATCAGTGGGGGCACCGACAGGGGCGTTACCGGCTACACCTTC
CDR3 protein: CAISGGTDRGVTGYTF

V gene: TRBV5-6
J gene: TRBJ1-6
D gene: NA
clone size: NA
CDR3 DNA: TGTGCCAGCAGCCGACAGGAGTATAATTCACCCCTCCACTTT
CDR3 protein: CASSRQEYNSPLHF

V gene: TRBV27
J gene: TRBJ2-7
D gene: TRBD1
clone size: NA
CDR3 DNA: TGTGCCAGCAGACGACAGGGGACTCCTATGCACTTC
CDR3 protein: CASRRQGTPMHF

V gene: TRBV6-5
J gene: TRBJ1-1
D gene: TRBD1
clone size: NA
CDR3 DNA: TGTGCCAGCAGTTACGGACCAGGGGGTTTTGAAGCTTTCTTT
CDR3 protein: CASSYGPGGFEAFF

V gene: TRBV5-4
J gene: TRBJ2-5
D gene: TRBD2
clone size: NA
CDR3 DNA: TGTGCCAGCAGCCGGGGACTAGCGGTAGGACAAGAGACCCAGTACTTC
CDR3 protein: CASSRGLAVGQETQYF

V gene: TRBV19
J gene: TRBJ2-5
D gene: TRBD1
clone size: NA
CDR3 DNA: TGTGCCAGTAGTATAGCAGGGGGAGAGACCCAGTACTTC
CDR3 protein: CASSIAGGETQYF